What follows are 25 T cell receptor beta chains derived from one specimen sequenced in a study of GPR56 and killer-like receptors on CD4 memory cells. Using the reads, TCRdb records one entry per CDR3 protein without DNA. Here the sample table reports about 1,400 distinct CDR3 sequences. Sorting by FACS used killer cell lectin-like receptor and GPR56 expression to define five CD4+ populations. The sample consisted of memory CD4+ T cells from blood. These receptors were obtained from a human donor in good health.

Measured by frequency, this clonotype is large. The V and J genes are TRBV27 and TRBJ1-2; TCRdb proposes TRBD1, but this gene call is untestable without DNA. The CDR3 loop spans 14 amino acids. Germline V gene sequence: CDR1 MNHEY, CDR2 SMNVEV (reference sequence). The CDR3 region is CASGGRGPKGGYTF.

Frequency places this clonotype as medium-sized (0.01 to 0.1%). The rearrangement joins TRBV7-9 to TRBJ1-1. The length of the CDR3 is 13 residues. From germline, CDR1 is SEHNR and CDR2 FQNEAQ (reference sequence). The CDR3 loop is CASSRDLGAEAFF.

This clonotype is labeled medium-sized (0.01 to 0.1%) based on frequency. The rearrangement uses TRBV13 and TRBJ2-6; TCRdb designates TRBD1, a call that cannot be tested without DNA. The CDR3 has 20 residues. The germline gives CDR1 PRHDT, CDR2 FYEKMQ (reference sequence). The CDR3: CASSPRVILTDISGANVLTF. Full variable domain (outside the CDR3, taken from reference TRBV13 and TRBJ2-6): AAGVIQSPRHLIKEKRETATLKCYPIPRHDTVYWYQQGPGQDPQFLISFYEKMQSDKGSIPDRFSAQQFSDYHSELNMSSLELGDSALYFCASSPRVILTDISGANVLTFGAGSRLTVL.

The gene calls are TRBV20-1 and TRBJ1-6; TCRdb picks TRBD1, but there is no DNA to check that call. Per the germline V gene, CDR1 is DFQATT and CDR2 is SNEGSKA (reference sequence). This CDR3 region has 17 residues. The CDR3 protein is CSARDWARDRRGSPLHF.

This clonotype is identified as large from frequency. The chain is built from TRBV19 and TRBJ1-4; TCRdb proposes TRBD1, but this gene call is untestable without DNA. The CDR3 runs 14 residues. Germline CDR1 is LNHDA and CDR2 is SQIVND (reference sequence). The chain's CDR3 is CASSFRDRIEKLFF.

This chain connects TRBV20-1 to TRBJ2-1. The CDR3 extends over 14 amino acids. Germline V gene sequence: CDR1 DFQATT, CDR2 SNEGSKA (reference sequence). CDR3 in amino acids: CSARASQRWNEQFF.

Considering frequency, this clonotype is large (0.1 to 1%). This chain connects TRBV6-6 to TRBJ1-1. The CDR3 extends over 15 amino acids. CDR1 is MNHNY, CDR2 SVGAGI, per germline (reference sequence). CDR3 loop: CASSSSGTMNTEAFF.

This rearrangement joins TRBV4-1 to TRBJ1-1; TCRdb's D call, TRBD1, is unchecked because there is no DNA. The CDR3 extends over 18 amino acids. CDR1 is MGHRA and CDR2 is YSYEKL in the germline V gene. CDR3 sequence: CASSQDSVGTGVITEAFF.

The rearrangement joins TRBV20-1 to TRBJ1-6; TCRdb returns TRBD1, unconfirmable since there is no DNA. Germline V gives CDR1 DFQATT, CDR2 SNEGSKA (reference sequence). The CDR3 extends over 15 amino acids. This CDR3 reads CSASPPDRVYSPLHF.

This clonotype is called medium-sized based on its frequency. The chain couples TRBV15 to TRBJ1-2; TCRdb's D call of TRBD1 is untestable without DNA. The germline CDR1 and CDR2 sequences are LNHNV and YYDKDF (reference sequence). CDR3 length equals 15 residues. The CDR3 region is CATSRAGTVNYGYTF. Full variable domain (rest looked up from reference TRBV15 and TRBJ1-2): DAMVIQNPRYQVTQFGKPVTLSCSQTLNHNVMYWYQQKSSQAPKLLFHYYDKDFNNEADTPDNFQSRRPNTSFCFLDIRSPGLGDTAMYLCATSRAGTVNYGYTFGSGTRLTVV.

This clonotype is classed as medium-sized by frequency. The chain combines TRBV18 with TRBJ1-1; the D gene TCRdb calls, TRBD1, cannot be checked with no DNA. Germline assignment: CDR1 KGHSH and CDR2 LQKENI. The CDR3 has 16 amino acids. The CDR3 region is CASSARGGAGNTEAFF.

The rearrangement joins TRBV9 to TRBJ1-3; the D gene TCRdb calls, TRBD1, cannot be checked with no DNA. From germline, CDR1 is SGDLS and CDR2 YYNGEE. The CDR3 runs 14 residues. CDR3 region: CASSEQGYGNTIYF.

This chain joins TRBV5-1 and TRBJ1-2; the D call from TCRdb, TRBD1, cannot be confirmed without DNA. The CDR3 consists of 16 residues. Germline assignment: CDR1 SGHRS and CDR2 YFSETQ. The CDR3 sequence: CASSLAPGQTNYGYTF.

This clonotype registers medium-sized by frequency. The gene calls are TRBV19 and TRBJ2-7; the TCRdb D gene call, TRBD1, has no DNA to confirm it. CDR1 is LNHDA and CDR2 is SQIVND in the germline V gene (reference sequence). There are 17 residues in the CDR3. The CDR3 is CASSMGSGTGVATEQYF.

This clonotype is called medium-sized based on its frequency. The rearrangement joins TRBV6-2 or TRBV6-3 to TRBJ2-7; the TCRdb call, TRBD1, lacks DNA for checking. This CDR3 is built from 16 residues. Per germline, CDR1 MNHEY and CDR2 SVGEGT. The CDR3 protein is CASSSIPGQAAYEQYF.

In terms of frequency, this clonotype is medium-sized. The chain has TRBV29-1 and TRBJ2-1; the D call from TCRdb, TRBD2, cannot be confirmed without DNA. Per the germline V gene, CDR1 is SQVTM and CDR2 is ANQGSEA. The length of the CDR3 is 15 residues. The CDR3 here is CSVEDGLVRVNEQFF.

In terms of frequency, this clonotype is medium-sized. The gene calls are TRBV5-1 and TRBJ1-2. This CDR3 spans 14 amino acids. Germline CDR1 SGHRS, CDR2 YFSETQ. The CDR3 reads CASSPDTEGYGYTF.

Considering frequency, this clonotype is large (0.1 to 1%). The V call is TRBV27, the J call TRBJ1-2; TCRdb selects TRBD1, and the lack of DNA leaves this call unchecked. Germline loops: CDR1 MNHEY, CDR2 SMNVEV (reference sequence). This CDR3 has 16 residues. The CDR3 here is CASSFLDLGDGYGYTF.

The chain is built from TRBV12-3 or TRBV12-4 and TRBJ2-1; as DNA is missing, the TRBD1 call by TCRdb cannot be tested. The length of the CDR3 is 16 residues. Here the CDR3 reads CASRHSGTGRYNEQFF.

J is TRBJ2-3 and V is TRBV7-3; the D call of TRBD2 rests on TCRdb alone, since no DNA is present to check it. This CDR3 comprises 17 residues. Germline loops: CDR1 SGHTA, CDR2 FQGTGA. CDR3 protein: CASSLLGSSGLSDTQYF.

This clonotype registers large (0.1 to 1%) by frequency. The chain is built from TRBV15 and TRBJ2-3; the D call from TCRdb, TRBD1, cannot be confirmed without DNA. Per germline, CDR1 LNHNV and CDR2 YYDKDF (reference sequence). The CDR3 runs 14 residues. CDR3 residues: CATSVDRSTDTQYF.

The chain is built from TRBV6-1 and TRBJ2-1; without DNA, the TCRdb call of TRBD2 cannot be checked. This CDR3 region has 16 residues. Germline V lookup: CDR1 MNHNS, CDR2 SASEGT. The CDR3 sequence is CASRFSSGGFYNEQFF.

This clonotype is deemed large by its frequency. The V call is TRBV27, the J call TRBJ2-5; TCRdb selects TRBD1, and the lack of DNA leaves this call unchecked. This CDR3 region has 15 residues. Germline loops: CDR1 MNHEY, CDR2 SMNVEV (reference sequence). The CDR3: CASSLGQGRWETQYF.

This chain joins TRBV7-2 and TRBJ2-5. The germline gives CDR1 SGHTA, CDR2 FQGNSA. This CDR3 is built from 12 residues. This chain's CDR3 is CASREHRETQYF.

The CDR3 sequence is CASSLEGLTLGYTF. The chain has TRBV2 and TRBJ1-2. The CDR3 extends over 14 amino acids. Germline CDR1 SNHLY, CDR2 FYNNEI.